This T cell receptor (beta chain) derives from a study of T-cell memory formation after mild COVID-19. Study-wide points: Second-wave clones reaching peak frequency on day 37 lacked confirmed SARS-CoV-2 specificity. Mainly in CM and EM were contracting CD4+ clones; CD8+ were in EMRA. There was a balanced CD4/CD8 profile in clones contracting day 15 to 85, and later expanders leaned CD4+. Prior to infection, memory already included some responding clones, suggesting cross-reactive memory joined.

Concerning this clonotype itself: The antigen is not known.

Germline V gene lookup returns CDR1 MGHRA and CDR2 YSYEKL. This CDR3 contains 15 residues. V was pared by 4 bases and J by 4 bases, with 10 bases of the junction left unmatched. TCRdb itself ran the 5' RACE reads through MiXCR, one entry per CDR3 protein. Of more than 80,000 distinct CDR3 sequences listed, about 17% were seen once; the top ten hold more than 25%. V is TRBV4-1 and J is TRBJ2-7, with TRBD1 matching 7 bases. Sequenced input: PBMCs or a T cell subset sorted from them (not recorded which). The origin of this receptor is an adult woman who had mild COVID-19 (a few samples of this study predate the infection). Cell type and time point are not known. CDR3 residues: CASSPVVTGDYEQYF. CDR3 DNA: TGCGCCAGCAGCCCCGTGGTCACAGGGGATTACGAGCAGTACTTC.